The 6 T cell receptor beta chains below come from one sample, sequenced in a study of shared clonotypes between healthy human individuals. Some clones are missing from TCRdb's copy, which holds only in-frame ones; the method was immunoSEQ multiplex PCR. The repertoire consists of fewer than 3 million clones, with 80% to 95% occurring once and the leading ten covering roughly 0.34%. The sequenced sample consisted of naive CD4+ T cells from PBMCs. Subset in this sample: CD45RA+ positively selected. The receptors come from a man aged 18 to 30 in good health. Some clones in this sample may be carry-over from other donors' samples.

This chain's CDR3 is CASSLGNGRLYGPEQYF. The CDR3 DNA reads TGTGCCAGCAGTTTAGGTAACGGCCGCCTGTACGGTCCGGAGCAGTACTTC. This chain connects TRBV27 to TRBJ2-7; D is unresolved. Deletions cut 2 bases from V and 7 bases from J, with 24 bases between. CDR3 size: 17 residues. Germline assignment: CDR1 MNHEY and CDR2 SMNVEV (reference sequence).

The sample holds a few counts of this clone. This chain joins TRBV18 and TRBJ1-3; D is perhaps TRBD1 (5 bases). The CDR3 has 14 residues. Looked up from germline, CDR1 is KGHSH and CDR2 is LQKENI. The V and J ends lost 2 bases and 8 bases respectively, with 13 bases between them. The CDR3 here is CASSPGRVGDTIYF. CDR3 nucleotide sequence: TGTGCCAGCTCACCAGGCAGGGTTGGCGACACCATATATTTT.

With respect to this clone: Other DNA variants within this sample encode the same CDR3. This chain links TRBV9 with TRBJ2-2; D possibly corresponds to TRBD2 (5 bases). This CDR3 spans 13 amino acids. V lost 0 bases, J lost 6 bases, and 6 bases lay in between. Germline V gene data show CDR1 as SGDLS and CDR2 as YYNGEE. CDR3 in amino acids: CASSVEGAGELFF. For the CDR3, the DNA is TGTGCCAGCAGCGTAGAGGGAGCCGGGGAGCTGTTTTTT.

The genes are TRBV7-2 and TRBJ2-7; possible D gene TRBD1, 6 bases. The V end lost 3 bases, the J end lost 0 bases, and 9 bases lay between the germline ends. Germline lookup yields CDR1 SGHTA and CDR2 FQGNSA. This CDR3 has 14 amino acids. The CDR3 DNA reads as TGTGCCAGCAGCTTGGAGGACAGCTCCTACGAGCAGTACTTC. As protein: CASSLEDSSYEQYF.

The chain links TRBV28 to TRBJ2-4, with D unresolved. Germline values: CDR1 MDHEN, CDR2 SYDVKM. Deletions cut 10 bases from V and 3 bases from J, with 19 bases between. This CDR3 spans 15 amino acids. DNA for the CDR3: TGTGCCACAAAACCCCCCCCCTTAATCAAAAACATTCAGTACTTC. Amino acids: CATKPPPLIKNIQYF.

The chain combines TRBV7-3 with TRBJ2-6, with 9 bases lining up with TRBD2. V lost 0 bases to trimming and J lost 0 bases; unmatched junction nucleotides: 6. The V gene's germline CDR1 is SGHTA and CDR2 FQGTGA. The CDR3 consists of 19 residues. The CDR3 loop is CASSLTSGSTGSGANVLTF. The CDR3, as DNA: TGTGCCAGCAGCTTAACTAGCGGGAGTACGGGCTCTGGGGCCAACGTCCTGACTTTC.